This TCR beta chain was identified in a study of blood T cell repertoires in COVID-19. Study-wide context: Samples came from the United States, Italy and Spain, spanning acute and convalescent COVID-19.

This CDR3 has 14 residues. Germline V gene lookup returns CDR1 SGHNT and CDR2 YYREEE (reference sequence). Trimming cost V 0 bases and J 4 bases, with 7 bases left between them. As originally analysed: Amplification of reference gene primers provided the estimated nucleated cell counts. Here immunoSEQ multiplex PCR was the method, and the copy in TCRdb shows in-frame clones only, minus some. For V, J and clone size, that table is used; D and trimming come from the DNA. This sample has roughly 34,000 clones, with about nine tenths found just once. The chain has TRBV5-4 and TRBJ1-4; possible D gene TRBD1, 6 bases. The TCR was taken from a human donor with active COVID-19. The donor label of this sample is uncertain. Sequencing was carried out using peripheral blood. This CDR3 is CASSLGQDNEKLFF. CDR3 in DNA: TGTGCCAGCAGCTTGGGACAGGATAATGAAAAACTGTTTTTT.